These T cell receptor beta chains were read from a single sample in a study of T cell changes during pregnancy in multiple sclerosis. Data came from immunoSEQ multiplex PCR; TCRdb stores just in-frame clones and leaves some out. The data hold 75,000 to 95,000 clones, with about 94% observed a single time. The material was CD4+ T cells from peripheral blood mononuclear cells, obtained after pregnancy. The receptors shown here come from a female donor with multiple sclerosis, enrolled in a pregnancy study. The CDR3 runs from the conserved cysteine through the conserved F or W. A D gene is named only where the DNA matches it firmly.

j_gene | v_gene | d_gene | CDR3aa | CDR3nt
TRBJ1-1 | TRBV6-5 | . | CASKGGANTEAFF | TGTGCCAGCAAGGGTGGGGCGAACACTGAAGCTTTCTTT
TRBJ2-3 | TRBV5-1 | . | CASSQTTSTDTQYF | TGCGCCAGCAGCCAGACAACTAGCACAGATACGCAGTATTTT
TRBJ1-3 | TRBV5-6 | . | CASSLSGAGNTIYF | TGTGCCAGCAGCTTGTCAGGGGCTGGAAACACCATATATTTT
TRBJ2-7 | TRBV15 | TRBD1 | CATSRAGTGAYEQYF | TGTGCCACCAGCAGAGCCGGGACAGGAGCCTACGAGCAGTACTTC
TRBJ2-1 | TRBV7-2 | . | CASTPEFYYNEQFF | TGTGCCAGCACTCCCGAGTTTTACTACAATGAGCAGTTCTTC
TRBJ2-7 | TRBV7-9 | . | CASSSRRRGREQYF | TGTGCCAGCAGCTCCCGTCGCAGGGGAAGGGAGCAGTACTTC
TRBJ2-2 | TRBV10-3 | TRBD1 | CAISESTGGTGELFF | TGTGCCATCAGTGAGTCGACAGGGGGCACCGGGGAGCTGTTTTTT
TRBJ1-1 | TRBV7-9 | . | CASSLRRGRTEAFF | TGTGCCAGCAGCTTACGGCGGGGGCGCACTGAAGCTTTCTTT
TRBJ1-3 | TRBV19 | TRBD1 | CASSYAPGQGASGNTIYF | TGTGCCAGTAGTTATGCGCCGGGACAGGGAGCCTCTGGAAACACCATATATTTT
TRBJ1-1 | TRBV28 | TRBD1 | CASSLRDRSRAFF | TGTGCCAGCAGTTTAAGGGACAGGTCCCGGGCTTTCTTT
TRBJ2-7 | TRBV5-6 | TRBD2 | CASSWGLAGVGSYEQYF | TGTGCCAGCAGCTGGGGACTAGCGGGAGTGGGATCCTACGAGCAGTACTTC